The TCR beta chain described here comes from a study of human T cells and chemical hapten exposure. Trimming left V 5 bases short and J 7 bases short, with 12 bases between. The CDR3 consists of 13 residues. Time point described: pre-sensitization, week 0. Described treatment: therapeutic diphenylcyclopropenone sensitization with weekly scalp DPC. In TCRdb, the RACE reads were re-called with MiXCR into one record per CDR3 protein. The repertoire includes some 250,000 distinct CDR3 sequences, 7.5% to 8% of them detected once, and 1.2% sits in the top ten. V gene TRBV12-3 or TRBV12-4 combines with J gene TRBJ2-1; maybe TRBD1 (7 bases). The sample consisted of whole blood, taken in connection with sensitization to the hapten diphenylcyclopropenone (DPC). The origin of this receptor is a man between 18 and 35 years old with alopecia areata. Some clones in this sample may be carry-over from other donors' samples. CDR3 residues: CASSPGGINEQFF. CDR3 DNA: TGTGCCAGCAGTCCAGGGGGGATAAATGAGCAGTTCTTC.